The sequence of this T cell receptor (beta chain) was determined in a study of T cell repertoires in aging, cancer and after chemotherapy. Across the whole study: Healthy donor repertoires were recorded over several months to years and showed clear clonal overlap.

Multiplex touch-down PCR with TRB-A/B primers amplified rearranged V-D-J TRB sequences. TCRdb processed the multiplex PCR reads anew with MiXCR; each CDR3 protein has one entry. The repertoire holds under 8,500 distinct CDR3 sequences, with 32% as singletons. Peripheral blood genomic DNA, not sorted cells or RNA, was the template. This clonotype occurred once. Its specificity is not known. In germline, CDR1 is MNHEY, CDR2 SMNVEV (reference sequence). The CDR3 is 15 residues long. V shed 4 bases and J shed 4 bases, with 14 bases lying between them. The study's findings and limits: Compared with age-matched healthy donors, untreated hematological or solid cancer patients showed higher blood TCR clonality. Loss of evenness, beyond lost richness, contributed to age-related TCR diversity decline in cancer patients. Across the chemotherapy interval, each cancer cohort showed higher median generation probability, suggesting thymic rebound.

The sequenced sample was blood. The chain couples TRBV27 to TRBJ2-1, with TRBD2 as a possible D gene (5 bases). The sequence was obtained from a human donor in good health. The CDR3 nucleotides read TGTGCCAGCAGTTGGAGGACCTCGCTTTACAATGAGCAGTTCTTC. Residues: CASSWRTSLYNEQFF.